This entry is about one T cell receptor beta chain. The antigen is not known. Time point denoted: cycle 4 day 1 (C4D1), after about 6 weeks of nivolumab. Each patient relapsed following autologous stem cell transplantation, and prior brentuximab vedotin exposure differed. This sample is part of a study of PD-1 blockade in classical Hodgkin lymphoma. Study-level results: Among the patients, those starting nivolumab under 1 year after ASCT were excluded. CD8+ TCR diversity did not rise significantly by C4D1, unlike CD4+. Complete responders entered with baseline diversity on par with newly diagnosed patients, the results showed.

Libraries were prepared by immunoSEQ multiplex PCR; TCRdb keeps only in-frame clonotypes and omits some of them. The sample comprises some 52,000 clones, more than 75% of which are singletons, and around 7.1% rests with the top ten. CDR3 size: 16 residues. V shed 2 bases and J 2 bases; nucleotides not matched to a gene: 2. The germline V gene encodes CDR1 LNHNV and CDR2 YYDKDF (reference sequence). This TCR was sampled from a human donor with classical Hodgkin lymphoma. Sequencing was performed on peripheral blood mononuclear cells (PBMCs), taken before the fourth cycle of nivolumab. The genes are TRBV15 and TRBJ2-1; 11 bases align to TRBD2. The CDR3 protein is CATSRSTSGTYNEQFF. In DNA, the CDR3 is TGTGCCACCAGCAGATCGACTAGCGGGACCTACAATGAGCAGTTCTTC.